The rows below give T cell receptor beta chains drawn from one sample of a study of technical replicates of blood from several donors. TCRdb's copy holds only in-frame clones and misses some; the assay was immunoSEQ multiplex PCR. The repertoire holds 75,000 to 95,000 clones, with around 90% as singletons. The sample consisted of T cells isolated from PBMCs. These receptors all stem from a human donor in good health. Each CDR3 is given with its conserved first and last residue. D genes are given only for firm matches.

D	J	V	CDR3
TRBD2	TRBJ2-1	TRBV18	CASSLGASGIGEQFF
.	TRBJ2-5	TRBV4-1	CASSQVLRETQYF
.	TRBJ1-2	TRBV7-2	CASSLGTGGYTF
TRBD1	TRBJ2-7	TRBV6-4	CASCRDRAANEQYF
.	TRBJ2-3	TRBV28	CASSLWTGSTDTQYF
.	TRBJ2-7	TRBV7-2	CASSFQTTREQYF
TRBD1	TRBJ2-5	TRBV6-5	CASSYRTGFETQYF
TRBD2	TRBJ2-2	TRBV7-7	CASSSRSGRDTGELFF
.	TRBJ2-5	TRBV7-9	CASSLAGGPETQYF
TRBD2	TRBJ2-1	TRBV6-5	CASSYGSGKNEQFF
TRBD2	TRBJ2-1	TRBV7-2	CASSSLAGGNSYNEQFF
.	TRBJ2-3	TRBV5-8	CASSLGVLASSTDTQYF
.	TRBJ1-2	TRBV6-6	CASYGADYGYTF
.	TRBJ1-5	TRBV27	CASSLSAGAYSNQPQHF
TRBD2	TRBJ2-2	TRBV4-1	CASSQGLAGVATGELFF
.	TRBJ2-7	TRBV9	CASSEGGQRTYEQYF
TRBD2	TRBJ2-5	TRBV25-1	CASSESAGGLRTQYF
.	TRBJ2-5	TRBV6-1	CASLDTYQETQYF
.	TRBJ2-2	TRBV10-2	CASRLASGELFF
.	TRBJ2-7	TRBV6-4	CASSAGRGYEQYF
.	TRBJ2-7	TRBV27	CASSLSGAYEQYF
TRBD1	TRBJ1-5	TRBV5-1	CASSGTGLNQPQHF
TRBD1	TRBJ2-7	TRBV12-5	CASGLGTGEQYF
TRBD2	TRBJ2-7	TRBV5-6	CASSPGTSGSSSYEQYF
TRBD1	TRBJ1-4	TRBV5-1	CASSHRGLEEKLFF
TRBD1	TRBJ1-2	TRBV4-1	CASSQAQTTGDYGYTF
TRBD2	TRBJ2-1	TRBV20-1	CSAGGEQFF
.	TRBJ2-2	TRBV11-2	CAAAEVFTGELFF
TRBD1	TRBJ2-7	TRBV30	CAWALGQGSYEQYF
.	TRBJ2-3	TRBV9	CASSVSGVTTDTQYF
.	TRBJ1-1	TRBV4-1	CASSQDNLRSRDTEAFF
TRBD1	TRBJ1-2	TRBV10-2	CASSESMGQGNGYTF
TRBD1	TRBJ2-5	TRBV9	CASSAGTGGIETQYF
.	TRBJ1-1	TRBV30	CAWSGNTLSTGTEAFF
TRBD2	TRBJ2-1	TRBV11-2	CASRLLAGGYNEQFF
TRBD2	TRBJ2-2	TRBV6-6	CASGLAGIGELFF
TRBD1	TRBJ1-6	TRBV5-4	CASSPDRDSPLHF
TRBD1	TRBJ1-2	TRBV7-6	CASSLELMGQKYGYTF
TRBD1	TRBJ1-2	TRBV19	CASSIDVRGLGYGYTF
TRBD2	TRBJ2-3	TRBV13	CASSPLGGWMATDTQYF
TRBD1	TRBJ1-1	TRBV18	CASSRDRRNTEAFF
TRBD2	TRBJ2-7	TRBV6-5	CASSPGTGRDEQYF
TRBD1	TRBJ1-1	TRBV4-1	CASHRGGEAFF
.	TRBJ2-2	TRBV29-1	CSGGPAAATGELFF
.	TRBJ1-5	TRBV4-1	CASSQDPATVQPQHF
TRBD2	TRBJ2-1	TRBV12-5	CASGLVVIAGESYNEQFF
.	TRBJ1-3	TRBV6-1	CASSEAAAGFGNTIYF
TRBD1	TRBJ1-2	TRBV9	CASSVDSGGRSYGYTF
.	TRBJ1-5	TRBV19	CASSPFRGKIYQPQHF
.	TRBJ1-3	TRBV7-9	CASTPFGGGSKNTIYF
.	TRBJ1-2	TRBV28	CASSLWGDYGYTF
TRBD2	TRBJ2-3	TRBV5-1	CASSLVSGGEGDTQYF
.	TRBJ2-1	TRBV5-1	CASSLVPSNEQFF